The 3 T cell receptor beta chains below were found in one sample sequenced in a study of control samples from healthy donors and cancer patients. The table came from immunoSEQ multiplex PCR; TCRdb's copy has only in-frame clones and leaves some out. The repertoire holds roughly 74,000 clones, with 85% to 95% as singletons. The sample was blood. These receptors all come from a woman under 30 in good health.

This clone was seen a few times. This sequence joins TRBV2 and TRBJ1-1; D gene unclear. Trimming cost V 1 base and J 4 bases, with 7 bases left between them. The germline V gene encodes CDR1 SNHLY and CDR2 FYNNEI. CDR3 length: 13 amino acids. In nucleotides, the CDR3 is TGTGCCAGCAGTGAAGAACACAGCACTGAAGCTTTCTTT. Amino acids: CASSEEHSTEAFF.

This chain connects TRBV14 to TRBJ2-7, with a tentative D call TRBD1 (8 bases). CDR3 length: 13 residues. Germline V CDR1 and CDR2: SGHDN, FVKESK. V lost 6 bases and J lost 1, with 10 bases in between. Here the CDR3 reads CASRQGGSYEQYF. The CDR3 DNA is TGTGCCAGCAGACAGGGGGGGTCCTACGAGCAGTACTTC. Variable domain in full (rest from reference TRBV14 and TRBJ2-7): EAGVTQFPSHSVIEKGQTVTLRCDPISGHDNLYWYRRVMGKEIKFLLHFVKESKQDESGMPNNRFLAERTGGTYSTLKVQPAELEDSGVYFCASRQGGSYEQYFGPGTRLTVT.

The chain recombines TRBV28 with TRBJ2-3; D may be TRBD2 (6 bases). The V and J ends lost 4 bases and 0 bases respectively, with 11 bases between them. This CDR3 is 15 amino acids long. Germline CDR1 MDHEN, CDR2 SYDVKM. CDR3 residues: CASSSGGRSTDTQYF. CDR3 nucleotides: TGTGCCAGCAGTTCCGGGGGAAGGAGCACAGATACGCAGTATTTT.